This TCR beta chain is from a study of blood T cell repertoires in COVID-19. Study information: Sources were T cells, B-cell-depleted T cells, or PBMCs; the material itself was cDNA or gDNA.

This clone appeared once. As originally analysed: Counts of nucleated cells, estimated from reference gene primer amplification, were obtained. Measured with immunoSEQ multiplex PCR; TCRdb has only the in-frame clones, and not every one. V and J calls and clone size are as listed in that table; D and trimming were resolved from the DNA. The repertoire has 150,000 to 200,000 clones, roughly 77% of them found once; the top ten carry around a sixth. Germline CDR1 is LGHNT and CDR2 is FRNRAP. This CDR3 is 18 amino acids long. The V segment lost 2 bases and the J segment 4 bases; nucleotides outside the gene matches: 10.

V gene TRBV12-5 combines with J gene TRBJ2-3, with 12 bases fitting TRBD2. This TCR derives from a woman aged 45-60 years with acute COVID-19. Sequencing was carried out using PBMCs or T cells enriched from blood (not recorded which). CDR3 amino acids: CASGLSTTSGGFPDTQYF. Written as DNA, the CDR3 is TGTGCTAGTGGTTTGAGCACCACTAGCGGGGGGTTCCCAGATACGCAGTATTTT.